A single sample is the source of the 20 T cell receptor beta chains below, sequenced in a study of blood T cells in healthy people across ages. Using a J-beta primer mix together with a sample-barcoded 5' primer, a second PCR was run for roughly 6 to 12 cycles. Using its own MiXCR run on the 5' RACE reads, TCRdb lists one record per CDR3 protein. This sample carries some 1,000,000 distinct CDR3 sequences, 20% to 25% of them seen once, and the ten largest clones take 0.75%. The data were also submitted as part of a second study, on T cells of mothers and their children.

Sequencing used blood. Receptor source: a girl aged 2 to 9 in good health.

The rearrangement joins TRBV20-1 to TRBJ2-7; the match to TRBD1 covers 9 bases. Germline-derived CDR1 and CDR2 are DFQATT and SNEGSKA (reference sequence). CDR3 length: 13 residues. Unmatched junction bases numbered 5, after V lost 6 bases and J lost 2 bases. The CDR3 loop reads CSARTGEAYEQYF. DNA for the CDR3: TGCAGTGCCCGGACAGGGGAGGCCTACGAGCAGTACTTC.

This clonotype was counted a few times. A read error may account for a junction end that differs from germline. The chain joins TRBV5-1 to TRBJ2-5; D is undetermined. The CDR3 consists of 12 residues. CDR1 is SGHRS, CDR2 YFSETQ, per germline. Here the CDR3 reads CANSLEQETQYF. The CDR3 bases are TGCGCCAACAGCTTGGAACAAGAGACCCAGTACTTC. The full variable domain, in which reference TRBV5-1 and TRBJ2-5 provide the parts outside the CDR3, is KAGVTQTPRYLIKTRGQQVTLSCSPISGHRSVSWYQQTPGQGLQFLFEYFSETQRNKGNFPGRFSGRQFSNSRSEMNVSTLELGDSALYLCANSLEQETQYFGPGTRLLVL.

This clonotype occurred a few times. The V and J genes are TRBV12-3 or TRBV12-4 and TRBJ2-1, with TRBD2 matching 9 bases. The CDR3 is 15 amino acids. V dropped 6 bases and J dropped 7; count of bases not matched to a gene: 10. In DNA form, the CDR3 reads TGTGCCAGCAGCTCCCTAGCGGGGAGTTGGAATGAGCAGTTCTTC. It translates to CASSSLAGSWNEQFF.

The chain carries TRBV20-1 and TRBJ2-5; TRBD1 or TRBD2 may be the D gene (5 bases each). V lost 1 base, J lost 5 bases, and 11 bases lay in between. Germline loops: CDR1 DFQATT, CDR2 SNEGSKA (reference sequence). This CDR3 spans 13 amino acids. CDR3 protein: CSARVPGPETQYF. The CDR3 nucleotides read TGCAGTGCTAGAGTACCGGGACCGGAGACCCAGTACTTC.

The chain links TRBV29-1 to TRBJ1-1; D unclear. The CDR3 loop spans 13 amino acids. Germline V gene lookup returns CDR1 SQVTM and CDR2 ANQGSEA. The ends were cut back, 2 bases at V and 1 base at J, with 8 bases in the middle. Written as DNA, the CDR3 is TGCAGCGTTGAAAAAGCCGCGAACACTGAAGCTTTCTTT. It is translated as CSVEKAANTEAFF. Variable domain in full (rest from reference TRBV29-1 and TRBJ1-1): SAVISQKPSRDICQRGTSLTIQCQVDSQVTMMFWYRQQPGQSLTLIATANQGSEATYESGFVIDKFPISRPNLTFSTLTVSNMSPEDSSIYLCSVEKAANTEAFFGQGTRLTVV.

The count of this clonotype is one. The chain employs TRBV5-1 and TRBJ2-6, with 10 nucleotides matching TRBD1. Germline trimming cut 6 bases from V and 4 bases from J; bases unmatched to any gene: 4. This CDR3 is 15 amino acids long. Germline V CDR1 and CDR2: SGHRS, YFSETQ. CDR3 sequence: CASTDRGTGANVLTF. The CDR3 DNA is TGCGCCAGCACGGACAGGGGGACGGGGGCCAACGTCCTGACTTTC.

The chain uses TRBV5-1 and TRBJ2-1; 9 bases agree with TRBD2. CDR1 is SGHRS and CDR2 is YFSETQ in the germline V gene. Unmatched junction bases numbered 9, after V lost 4 bases and J lost 4 bases. This CDR3 region has 16 residues. Written as DNA, the CDR3 is TGCGCCAGCAGCCCCCAAACTAGCGGGCCTTACAATGAGCAGTTCTTC. Translated, it gives CASSPQTSGPYNEQFF. Full variable domain (outside the CDR3, taken from reference TRBV5-1 and TRBJ2-1): KAGVTQTPRYLIKTRGQQVTLSCSPISGHRSVSWYQQTPGQGLQFLFEYFSETQRNKGNFPGRFSGRQFSNSRSEMNVSTLELGDSALYLCASSPQTSGPYNEQFFGPGTRLTVL.

This chain links TRBV4-2 with TRBJ2-1; possible D gene TRBD1, 6 bases. V lost 4 bases, J lost 6 bases, and 22 bases lay in between. CDR3 length: 17 amino acids. In germline, CDR1 is LGHNA, CDR2 YNFKEQ. The CDR3 reads CASSRGPQVGMSNEQFF. Written as DNA, the CDR3 is TGTGCCAGCAGCCGGGGGCCCCAAGTGGGGATGAGCAATGAGCAGTTCTTC.

The genes are TRBV10-3 and TRBJ1-4; D gene uncertain. V dropped 0 bases and J dropped 6 bases, with 11 bases sitting between them. Germline CDR1 ENHRY, CDR2 SYGVKD. The CDR3 loop spans 15 amino acids. CDR3 coding DNA: TGTGCCATCAGTGAGTCGAACGTTCCGGATGAAAAACTGTTTTTT. It specifies CAISESNVPDEKLFF.

This sequence joins TRBV20-1 and TRBJ1-1; TRBD1 might be the D (5 bases). This CDR3 is 14 amino acids long. V lost 3 bases and J lost 8, with 19 bases in between. Germline values: CDR1 DFQATT, CDR2 SNEGSKA (reference sequence). CDR3 region: CSASLDSYGWEAFF. CDR3 coding DNA: TGCAGTGCTAGTCTTGACAGTTACGGTTGGGAAGCTTTCTTT.

V is TRBV12-3 or TRBV12-4 and J is TRBJ1-1; the D is unclear. The length of the CDR3 is 12 residues. Trimming took off 7 bases at V and 3 bases at J, with 9 bases between the two ends. The CDR3, as DNA: TGTGCCAGCACCCTCAGTTACACTGAAGCTTTCTTT. The encoded protein is CASTLSYTEAFF.

This chain links TRBV20-1 with TRBJ2-1; no firm D call. V lost 0 bases to trimming and J lost 8 bases, with 17 bases between them. This CDR3 spans 15 amino acids. Germline V CDR1 and CDR2: DFQATT, SNEGSKA (reference sequence). CDR3 protein: CSAREILTTRDEQFF. The CDR3 DNA reads as TGCAGTGCTAGAGAGATCCTCACAACCCGGGATGAGCAGTTCTTC.

The gene calls are TRBV3-1 and TRBJ2-2; either TRBD1 or TRBD2 may fit D (5 bases each). Germline lookup yields CDR1 LGHDT and CDR2 YNNKEL (reference sequence). The CDR3 has 15 amino acids. V was cut by 7 bases and J by 0 bases, with 12 bases left in between. The CDR3 here is CASTRDASNTGELFF. The CDR3 DNA sequence: TGTGCCAGCACTAGGGACGCTTCGAACACCGGGGAGCTGTTTTTT.

This chain connects TRBV4-1 to TRBJ1-6, with D possibly being TRBD1 (5 bases). Germline values: CDR1 MGHRA, CDR2 YSYEKL. Trimming cost V 4 bases and J 8 bases, with 15 bases left between them. This CDR3 region has 15 residues. The CDR3: CASSPMGLVDSPLHF. CDR3 nucleotide sequence: TGCGCCAGCAGCCCAATGGGGCTGGTCGATTCACCCCTCCACTTT.

Regarding this clonotype: The junction departs from the called germline gene at one end, perhaps through a read error. This chain links TRBV15 with TRBJ1-2, with D possibly being TRBD1 (5 bases). The CDR3 has 15 residues. Germline assignment: CDR1 LNHNV and CDR2 YYDKDF (reference sequence). The CDR3 region has the DNA TGTGCCACCAGCGGAGATCAAAGGGGCGGCTATGGCTACACCTTC. Its translation: CATSGDQRGGYGYTF. The entire variable domain, with the rest obtained from reference TRBV15 and TRBJ1-2, is as follows: DAMVIQNPRYQVTQFGKPVTLSCSQTLNHNVMYWYQQKSSQAPKLLFHYYDKDFNNEADTPDNFQSRRPNTSFCFLDIRSPGLGDTAMYLCATSGDQRGGYGYTFGSGTRLTVV.

The genes are TRBV5-1 and TRBJ2-4, with D perhaps assigned TRBD1 or TRBD2 (5 bases each). Germline CDR1 is SGHRS and CDR2 is YFSETQ. The germline V and J ends were trimmed by 3 bases and 5 bases, with 12 bases remaining between them. The CDR3 loop spans 14 amino acids. The CDR3 coding sequence is TGCGCCAGCAGCTACGGGACGGACCAAAACATTCAGTACTTC. Its protein is CASSYGTDQNIQYF.

The chain recombines TRBV11-1 with TRBJ2-4; weak D call: TRBD2 (5 bases). From germline, CDR1 is SGHAT and CDR2 FQDESV (reference sequence). This CDR3 region has 13 residues. V was clipped by 3 bases and J by 4 bases, with 7 bases between them. The CDR3 DNA reads TGTGCCAGCAGCTTCCGGGGAAAAAACATTCAGTACTTC. Translated: CASSFRGKNIQYF. Full variable domain (outside the CDR3, taken from reference TRBV11-1 and TRBJ2-4): EAEVAQSPRYKITEKSQAVAFWCDPISGHATLYWYRQILGQGPELLVQFQDESVVDDSQLPKDRFSAERLKGVDSTLKIQPAELGDSAMYLCASSFRGKNIQYFGAGTRLSVL.

A note on this clonotype: This sequence may be a read error, since a much larger clone differs from it by one base. The missing conserved phenylalanine or tryptophan at the end of this CDR3 makes a read error likely. The genes are TRBV5-6 and TRBJ2-7; D unresolved. Between the trimmed V and J ends, which lost 4 bases and 0 bases, there was a span of 2 bases. The CDR3 length is 11 residues. Germline V gene data show CDR1 as SGHDT and CDR2 as YYEEEE. The CDR3 DNA reads as TGTGCCAGCAGCCACTCCTACGAGCAGTACCTC. Translated: CASSHSYEQYL.

The rearrangement links TRBV27 to TRBJ1-1; possible D gene TRBD1, 6 bases. CDR3 length: 16 amino acids. The germline CDR1 and CDR2 sequences are MNHEY and SMNVEV (reference sequence). Trimming removed 2 bases at V and 3 bases at J, with 16 bases between. The CDR3 here is CASSLAPSGVDTEAFF. Here the CDR3 DNA reads TGTGCCAGCAGTTTAGCCCCCTCAGGGGTTGACACTGAAGCTTTCTTT.

This clonotype was counted only a few times. This chain connects TRBV7-4 to TRBJ2-4; tentative D call: TRBD1 (5 bases). The CDR3 consists of 17 residues. From germline, CDR1 is SGHVT and CDR2 SQSDAQ. The V gene lost 1 base and the J gene lost 0 bases, with 13 bases spanning the gap. The CDR3 DNA is TGTGCCAGCAGCTTAGGGGGCCCGGGTGCAGCCAAAAACATTCAGTACTTC. Amino acid sequence: CASSLGGPGAAKNIQYF. Filled out from reference TRBV7-4 and TRBJ2-4, the complete variable domain reads GAGVSQSPRYKVAKRGRDVALRCDSISGHVTLYWYRQTLGQGSEVLTYSQSDAQRDKSGRPSGRFSAERPERSVSTLKIQRTEQGDSAVYLCASSLGGPGAAKNIQYFGAGTRLSVL.